A single sample gave rise to the 26 T cell receptor beta chains below, sequenced in a study of blood T cell repertoires in COVID-19. TCRdb's table, derived via immunoSEQ multiplex PCR, lists solely in-frame clones and lacks some. The profile shows approximately 53,000 clones, roughly 82% of them singletons. The specimen was peripheral blood. Receptors were obtained from a woman aged 55-69 years with acute or convalescent COVID-19.

The CDR3 DNA sequence: TGCGCCAGCAGCCCAAGGCCGGGACTAGCGGGTCGCAGCTCCTACAATGAGCAGTTCTTC. Its protein is CASSPRPGLAGRSSYNEQFF. This chain connects TRBV5-1 to TRBJ2-1; 12 positions agree with TRBD2. CDR3 size: 20 residues. CDR1 and CDR2 (germline): SGHRS, YFSETQ. V was pared by 4 bases and J by 0 bases, with 14 bases of the junction left unmatched.

The rearrangement uses TRBV2 and TRBJ1-5, with 8 bases lining up with TRBD1. CDR3 length: 15 residues. CDR1 is SNHLY, CDR2 FYNNEI, per germline. The trim removed 6 bases at V and 1 base at J, leaving 5 bases unmatched. The chain's CDR3 is CASRKGTGSNQPQHF. The CDR3 coding sequence is TGTGCCAGCAGGAAGGGGACAGGCAGCAATCAGCCCCAGCATTTT.

J is TRBJ2-5 and V is TRBV28; 16 bases map to TRBD2. CDR1 and CDR2 from the germline V gene are MDHEN and SYDVKM. This CDR3 spans 21 amino acids. V shed 5 bases, J shed 1 base, and the junction held 16 bases outside the gene matches. The CDR3 DNA sequence: TGTGCCAGCAGTCCCCCCCCGGGACTAGCGGGGGGGCGGGGTTCCCAAGAGACCCAGTACTTC. Its translation is CASSPPPGLAGGRGSQETQYF. The variable domain in full, with the rest retrieved from reference TRBV28 and TRBJ2-5, is DVKVTQSSRYLVKRTGEKVFLECVQDMDHENMFWYRQDPGLGLRLIYFSYDVKMKEKGDIPEGYSVSREKKERFSLILESASTNQTSMYLCASSPPPGLAGGRGSQETQYFGPGTRLLVL.

This clone was seen a handful of times. This sequence joins TRBV5-1 and TRBJ2-4; the D is unclear. With 0 bases removed from V and 7 bases from J, the gap between germline ends came to 11 bases. Germline CDR1 and CDR2: SGHRS and YFSETQ. CDR3 length: 14 amino acids. CDR3 loop: CASSLARTNNIQYF. CDR3 nucleotides: TGCGCCAGCAGCTTGGCTCGCACTAACAACATTCAGTACTTC.

Only one count was recorded for this clone. This sequence joins TRBV6-5 and TRBJ1-2; TRBD1 aligns across 9 bases. V gave up 5 bases and J gave up 3 bases; unmatched junction bases: 4. Germline lookup yields CDR1 MNHEY and CDR2 SVGAGI. The CDR3 runs to 14 residues. The chain's CDR3 is CASSLRDRDYGYTF. Written as DNA, the CDR3 is TGTGCCAGCAGTCTCCGGGACAGGGACTATGGCTACACCTTC.

This rearrangement joins TRBV7-8 to TRBJ1-5; 8 bases agree with TRBD1. This CDR3 is 14 amino acids long. V dropped 4 bases and J dropped 4; count of bases not matched to a gene: 3. CDR1 is SGHVS and CDR2 is FQNEAQ in the germline V gene. Here the CDR3 DNA reads TGTGCCAGCAGCTCCCGACAGGGGAATCAGCCCCAGCATTTT. It encodes CASSSRQGNQPQHF.

The V and J genes are TRBV3-1 (or the pseudogene TRBV3-2) and TRBJ2-7; 9 nucleotides line up with TRBD1. The CDR3 is made up of 13 amino acids. The germline CDR1 and CDR2 sequences are LGHDT and YNNKEL (reference sequence). The V and J ends lost 4 bases and 6 bases, in that order; junction bases with no gene match: 4. CDR3 sequence: CASSPGQGLEQYF. The CDR3 nucleotides read TGTGCCAGCAGCCCGGGACAGGGACTCGAGCAGTACTTC.

The J gene is TRBJ2-7, the V gene TRBV19; 12 bases are shared with TRBD2. Germline loops: CDR1 LNHDA, CDR2 SQIVND (reference sequence). The ends lost 7 bases at V and 5 bases at J; junction bases unmatched: 15. The CDR3 runs 17 residues. Here the CDR3 reads CASNLSRLAGEVDEQYF. The CDR3, as DNA: TGTGCCAGTAATTTATCAAGACTAGCGGGAGAAGTGGACGAGCAGTACTTC.

V usage is TRBV2 and J usage is TRBJ1-5, with 7 bases fitting TRBD1. V shed 9 bases, J shed 2 bases, and the junction held 13 bases outside the gene matches. Germline CDR1 reads SNHLY; CDR2 reads FYNNEI. The CDR3 is 16 amino acids. CDR3 amino acids: CASKTGRSLGNQPQHF. CDR3 in DNA: TGTGCCAGTAAGACAGGGAGATCTTTAGGCAATCAGCCCCAGCATTTT.

V usage is TRBV2 and J usage is TRBJ2-1; TRBD2 matches at 9 bases. CDR3 length: 18 amino acids. The V segment lost 8 bases and the J segment 0 bases; nucleotides outside the gene matches: 14. Germline V gene lookup returns CDR1 SNHLY and CDR2 FYNNEI. For the CDR3, the DNA is TGTGCCAGCGACCGTCCCGGGACTAGCCGTAGCTCCTACAATGAGCAGTTCTTC. Residues: CASDRPGTSRSSYNEQFF.

This clone has a handful of counts. This rearrangement joins TRBV7-8 to TRBJ1-5, with D unresolved. The V and J ends lost 2 bases and 4 bases respectively, with 9 bases between them. The CDR3 extends over 14 amino acids. CDR1 is SGHVS and CDR2 is FQNEAQ in the germline V gene. This CDR3 reads CASSLSQFNQPQHF. The CDR3 nucleotides are TGTGCCAGCAGCTTATCGCAGTTTAATCAGCCCCAGCATTTT.

The chain recombines TRBV23-1 with TRBJ2-7; tentatively, D is TRBD1 (5 bases). TRBV23-1 is filed as an ORF, its function uncertain. Trimming pared 0 bases from V and 4 bases from J, leaving 16 bases between. This CDR3 is 16 amino acids long. For the CDR3, the DNA is TGCGCCAGCAGTCAATCTTGGGGCCATGCCTGGTACGAGCAGTACTTC. Its translation: CASSQSWGHAWYEQYF.

The J gene is TRBJ1-2, the V gene TRBV19, with D perhaps TRBD1 (5 bases). The germline CDR1 and CDR2 sequences are LNHDA and SQIVND (reference sequence). This CDR3 is 14 amino acids long. V was trimmed by 3 bases and J by 5 bases, leaving 13 bases between them. The CDR3: CASSILMGTYGYTF. Here the CDR3 DNA reads TGTGCCAGTAGTATCCTCATGGGGACTTATGGCTACACCTTC.

CDR3 sequence: CASSYYGNTGELFF. The CDR3 DNA follows: TGTGCCAGCAGCTATTACGGGAACACCGGGGAGCTGTTTTTT. The chain carries TRBV7-9 and TRBJ2-2; the D is unclear. V was trimmed by 4 bases and J by 1 base, leaving 7 bases between them. CDR3 length equals 14 residues. Germline V gives CDR1 SEHNR, CDR2 FQNEAQ (reference sequence).

The genes are TRBV28 and TRBJ1-2; D is ambiguous. Trimming pared 4 bases from V and 4 bases from J, leaving 13 bases between. The CDR3 spans 14 residues. CDR1 and CDR2 from the germline V gene are MDHEN and SYDVKM. The CDR3 DNA is TGTGCCAGCAGTTCTTTAACCCAGGTCTATGGCTACACCTTC. This translates into CASSSLTQVYGYTF.

The J gene is TRBJ2-1, the V gene TRBV24-1; 7 bases are shared with TRBD1. In germline, CDR1 is KGHDR, CDR2 SFDVKD. The CDR3 has 18 residues. Trimming at V came to 4 bases and at J to 1 base, leaving 12 bases not matched to a gene. CDR3 nucleotide sequence: TGTGCCACCAGTGACCCTACCAGACAGGGACGGTCCTACAATGAGCAGTTCTTC. Translation: CATSDPTRQGRSYNEQFF.

CDR3 sequence reads: CASSPGDKAGGELFF. DNA for the CDR3: TGTGCCAGTAGCCCTGGTGACAAGGCCGGCGGGGAGCTGTTTTTT. The J gene is TRBJ2-2, the V gene TRBV19; no reliable D call. This CDR3 is built from 15 residues. The V end lost 6 bases, the J end lost 7 bases, and 18 bases lay between the germline ends. Looked up from germline, CDR1 is LNHDA and CDR2 is SQIVND (reference sequence).

This sequence joins TRBV20-1 and TRBJ1-2; tentatively, D is TRBD1 (5 bases). The CDR3 contains 14 residues. V lost 3 bases and J lost 5, with 16 bases in between. Germline assignment: CDR1 DFQATT and CDR2 SNEGSKA (reference sequence). The CDR3, as DNA: TGCAGTGCTAGTGTACAGGACGCGGGGTATGGCTACACCTTC. As protein: CSASVQDAGYGYTF.

This clone has only one observation. The chain carries TRBV7-9 and TRBJ2-5; D possibly corresponds to TRBD1 (5 bases). Germline CDR1 and CDR2: SEHNR and FQNEAQ (reference sequence). The CDR3 has 13 amino acids. V gave up 0 bases and J gave up 5 bases, with 7 bases separating them. CDR3 loop: CASSLAGVETQYF. The CDR3 DNA reads TGTGCCAGCAGCTTAGCAGGGGTGGAGACCCAGTACTTC.

This clone was observed a handful of times. The gene calls are TRBV3-1 (or the pseudogene TRBV3-2) and TRBJ1-3; D not certain. Germline assignment: CDR1 LGHDT and CDR2 YNNKEL (reference sequence). V dropped 4 bases and J dropped 4 bases, with 11 bases sitting between them. This CDR3 spans 14 amino acids. This CDR3 is CASSPGLAGNTIYF. The CDR3 DNA follows: TGTGCCAGCAGCCCCGGACTGGCGGGAAACACCATATATTTT.

The V gene is TRBV19, the J gene TRBJ2-1; weak D call: TRBD2 (6 bases). CDR1 is LNHDA and CDR2 is SQIVND in the germline V gene (reference sequence). The CDR3 is 18 amino acids. V lost 2 bases to trimming and J lost 0 bases, with 17 bases between them. The CDR3 nucleotides are TGTGCCAGTAGTATAAAGGGGACTTACTCGAGCTCCTACAATGAGCAGTTCTTC. This encodes CASSIKGTYSSSYNEQFF.

The chain carries TRBV9 and TRBJ1-1; a weak D match, TRBD1 (6 bases). V gave up 4 bases and J gave up 4 bases, with 11 bases separating them. The CDR3 contains 13 residues. Germline assignment: CDR1 SGDLS and CDR2 YYNGEE. The CDR3 sequence: CASSFTGTTEAFF. CDR3 sequence (DNA): TGTGCCAGCAGCTTCACAGGGACCACTGAAGCTTTCTTT.

This clone was detected only once. The V call is TRBV28, the J call TRBJ1-5, with 8 bases aligning to TRBD1. After removal of 8 bases from V and 6 bases from J, the junction contained 9 bases not matched to a gene. Per germline, CDR1 MDHEN and CDR2 SYDVKM. This CDR3 spans 14 amino acids. Written as DNA, the CDR3 is TGTGCCAGCTTTTCAGGGGGCTCGGGTCAGCCCCAGCATTTT. Its translation: CASFSGGSGQPQHF.

The chain is built from TRBV6-2 or TRBV6-3 and TRBJ1-1; TRBD1 agrees at 10 bases. After removal of 5 bases from V and 5 bases from J, the junction contained 8 bases not matched to a gene. The CDR3 spans 15 residues. Germline CDR1 reads MNHEY; CDR2 reads SVGEGT. In DNA, the CDR3 is TGTGCCAGCAGTAGGACAGGGGGAAGGGGGACTGAAGCTTTCTTT. Translation: CASSRTGGRGTEAFF.

The rearrangement joins TRBV7-8 to TRBJ1-1; no definite D call. The length of the CDR3 is 13 residues. V dropped 3 bases and J dropped 6 bases, with 11 bases sitting between them. The germline CDR1 and CDR2 sequences are SGHVS and FQNEAQ. In nucleotides, the CDR3 is TGTGCCAGCAGCTTCTCTTCCCGAGCTGAAGCTTTCTTT. It yields the protein CASSFSSRAEAFF.

This clone has a handful of counts. A read error may account for a junction end that differs from germline. The rearrangement uses TRBV7-7 and TRBJ2-3; D is uncertain. Germline lookup yields CDR1 SSHAT and CDR2 FNYEAQ (reference sequence). The CDR3 has 13 amino acids. This chain's CDR3 is CASSFLSTDTQYF. The CDR3 nucleotides read TGTGCTAGCAGCTTTCTGAGCACAGATACGCAGTATTTT.